This T cell receptor (beta chain) was documented in a study of shared clonotypes between healthy human individuals. This table comes from immunoSEQ multiplex PCR, and its TCRdb copy is limited to in-frame clones, with some not included. The repertoire includes approximately 1,000,000 clones, 70% to 80% of them detected once, and more than 0.5% sits in the top ten. The sequence derives from a man younger than 35 in good health. Some clones in this sample may be carry-over from other donors' samples. Sample: memory CD4+ T cells from PBMCs. Subset reported: CD45RA-negative fraction.

The CDR3 nucleotides read TGTGCCAGCAGTCCACGGTTCAGAGAAAAACTGTTTTTT. Its translation: CASSPRFREKLFF. The chain recombines TRBV27 with TRBJ1-4; D not certain. Trimming shortened V by 5 bases and J by 8 bases, and 12 bases separated the two germline ends. This CDR3 has 13 amino acids. Germline V gene data show CDR1 as MNHEY and CDR2 as SMNVEV (reference sequence).